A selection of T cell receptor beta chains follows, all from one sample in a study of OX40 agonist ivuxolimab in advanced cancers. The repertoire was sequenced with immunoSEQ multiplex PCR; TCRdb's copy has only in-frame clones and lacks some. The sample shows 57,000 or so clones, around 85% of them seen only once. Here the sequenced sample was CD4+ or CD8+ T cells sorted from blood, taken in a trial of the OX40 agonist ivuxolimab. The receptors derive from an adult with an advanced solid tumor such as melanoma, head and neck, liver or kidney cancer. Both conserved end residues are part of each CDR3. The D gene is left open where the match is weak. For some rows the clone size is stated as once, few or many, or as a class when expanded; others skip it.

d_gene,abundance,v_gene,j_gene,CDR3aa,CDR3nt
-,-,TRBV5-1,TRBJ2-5,CASSPRDATETQYF,TGCGCCAGCAGCCCCCGGGACGCGACGGAGACCCAGTACTTC
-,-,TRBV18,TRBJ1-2,CASSSSGANYGYTF,TGTGCCAGCTCATCTTCAGGGGCAAACTATGGCTACACCTTC
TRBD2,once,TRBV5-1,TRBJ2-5,CASSSPGGQETQYF,TGCGCCAGCAGCTCCCCGGGGGGCCAAGAGACCCAGTACTTC
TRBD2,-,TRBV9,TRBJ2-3,CASSPRGAGGSTDTQYF,TGTGCCAGCAGCCCCCGTGGAGCGGGGGGCTCCACAGATACGCAGTATTTT
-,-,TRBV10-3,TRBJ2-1,CAISFRDQNEQFF,TGTGCCATCAGCTTTCGCGACCAGAATGAGCAGTTCTTC
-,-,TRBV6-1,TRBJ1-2,CASSEAQGNYGYTF,TGTGCCAGCAGTGAAGCGCAAGGGAACTATGGCTACACCTTC
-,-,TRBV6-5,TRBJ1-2,CASSGRGYGYTF,TGTGCCAGCAGTGGACGGGGGTATGGCTACACCTTC
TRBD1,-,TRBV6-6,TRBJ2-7,CASSQRRQGPSDEQYF,TGTGCCAGCAGCCAACGGCGACAGGGGCCAAGCGACGAGCAGTACTTC
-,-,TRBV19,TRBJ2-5,CASTPSIGVTQYF,TGTGCCAGTACGCCGTCTATCGGAGTGACCCAGTACTTC
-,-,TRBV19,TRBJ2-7,CASSIEVPPGVDEQYF,TGTGCCAGTAGTATAGAGGTCCCACCAGGGGTCGACGAGCAGTACTTC
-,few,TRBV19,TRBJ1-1,CASSIRDRPDF,TGTGCCAGTAGTATCCGGGACCGGCCAGACTTT
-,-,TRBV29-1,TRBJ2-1,CSGGPGDEQFF,TGCAGCGGGGGCCCGGGGGATGAGCAGTTCTTC
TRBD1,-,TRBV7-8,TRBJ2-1,CASEGTGGGLSYNEQFF,TGTGCCAGCGAGGGGACAGGGGGCGGCCTATCCTACAATGAGCAGTTCTTC
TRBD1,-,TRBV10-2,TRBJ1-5,CASSESGQGVQPQHF,TGCGCCAGCAGTGAGTCAGGACAGGGGGTTCAGCCCCAGCATTTT
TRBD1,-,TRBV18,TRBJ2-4,CASSALTGYGNIQYF,TGTGCCAGCTCAGCCTTGACAGGGTACGGAAACATTCAGTACTTC
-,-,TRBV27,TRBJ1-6,CASSWSTGGNSPLHF,TGTGCCAGCAGTTGGTCGACGGGGGGTAATTCACCCCTCCACTTT
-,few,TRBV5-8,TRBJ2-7,CASSLVRAGEQYF,TGTGCCAGCAGCTTGGTTAGGGCAGGGGAGCAGTACTTC
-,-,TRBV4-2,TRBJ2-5,CASSQEWGAQQETQYF,TGTGCCAGCAGCCAAGAGTGGGGGGCTCAGCAAGAGACCCAGTACTTC
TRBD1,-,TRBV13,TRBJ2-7,CASSFGQGFRCEQYF,TGTGCCAGCAGCTTTGGACAGGGGTTTCGCTGCGAGCAGTACTTC
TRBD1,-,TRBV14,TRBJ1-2,CASSPAPGQGAINYGYTF,TGTGCCAGCAGCCCGGCCCCCGGACAGGGAGCCATCAACTATGGCTACACCTTC
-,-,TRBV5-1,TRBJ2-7,CASSLGGTYEQYF,TGCGCCAGCAGCTTGGGGGGTACCTACGAGCAGTACTTC
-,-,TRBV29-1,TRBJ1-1,CSAKRQNNENTEAFF,TGCAGCGCCAAGCGGCAGAATAATGAGAACACTGAAGCTTTCTTT
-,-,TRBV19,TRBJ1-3,CASINYRGLSGNTIYF,TGTGCCAGTATCAACTATCGGGGGTTATCTGGAAACACCATATATTTT
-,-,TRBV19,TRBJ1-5,CASSIVDPLGNQPQHF,TGTGCCAGTAGTATAGTGGACCCCTTGGGGAATCAGCCCCAGCATTTT
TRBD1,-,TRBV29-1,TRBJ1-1,CSTGRGRDTEAFF,TGCAGCACCGGGAGGGGGCGTGACACTGAAGCTTTCTTT
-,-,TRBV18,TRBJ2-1,CASSPSGSYNEQFF,TGTGCCAGCTCACCTAGTGGCTCCTACAATGAGCAGTTCTTC
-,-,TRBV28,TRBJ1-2,CASSLLSGFTNYGYTF,TGTGCCAGCAGTTTATTATCAGGATTTACTAACTATGGCTACACCTTC
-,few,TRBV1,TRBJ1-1,CTSSHSCLGNTEAFF,TGCACCAGCAGCCATTCCTGCCTGGGGAACACTGAAGCTTTCTTT
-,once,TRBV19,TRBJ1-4,CASSTDRNEKLFF,TGTGCCAGTAGTACGGACAGAAATGAAAAACTGTTTTTT
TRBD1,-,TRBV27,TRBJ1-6,CASSLQGANSPLHF,TGTGCCAGCAGTCTACAGGGGGCAAATTCACCCCTCCACTTT
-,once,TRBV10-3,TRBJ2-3,CAISEGGPHTDTQYF,TGTGCCATCAGTGAGGGGGGCCCACATACGGATACGCAGTATTTT
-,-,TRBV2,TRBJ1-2,CASRRQSRGYTF,TGTGCCAGCAGGCGGCAGTCTAGGGGCTACACCTTC
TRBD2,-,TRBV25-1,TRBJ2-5,CASSQRGAGGETQYF,TGTGCCAGCAGTCAGCGTGGAGCGGGAGGAGAGACCCAGTACTTC
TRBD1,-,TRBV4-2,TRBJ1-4,CASSQVGTGGGTNEKLFF,TGTGCCAGCAGCCAAGTCGGAACAGGGGGAGGCACTAATGAAAAACTGTTTTTT
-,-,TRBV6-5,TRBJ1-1,CASSQTDTEAFF,TGTGCCAGCAGTCAAACGGACACTGAAGCTTTCTTT
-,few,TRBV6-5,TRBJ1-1,CAVDFRGPPEAFF,TGTGCCGTAGACTTCCGGGGACCACCAGAAGCTTTCTTT
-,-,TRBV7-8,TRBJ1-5,CASSLAQAVYQPQHF,TGTGCCAGCAGCTTAGCGCAGGCAGTTTATCAGCCCCAGCATTTT
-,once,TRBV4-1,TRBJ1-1,CASSQDRPGEQAFF,TGCGCCAGCAGCCAAGATCGGCCAGGAGAACAAGCTTTCTTT
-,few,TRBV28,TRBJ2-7,CASSLGGVTYEQYF,TGTGCCAGCAGTTTGGGCGGGGTAACCTACGAGCAGTACTTC
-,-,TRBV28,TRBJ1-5,CAIGGQPQHF,TGTGCCATAGGGGGGCAGCCCCAGCATTTT
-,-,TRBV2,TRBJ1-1,CASQGVGHTEAFF,TGTGCCAGCCAGGGAGTGGGCCACACTGAAGCTTTCTTT